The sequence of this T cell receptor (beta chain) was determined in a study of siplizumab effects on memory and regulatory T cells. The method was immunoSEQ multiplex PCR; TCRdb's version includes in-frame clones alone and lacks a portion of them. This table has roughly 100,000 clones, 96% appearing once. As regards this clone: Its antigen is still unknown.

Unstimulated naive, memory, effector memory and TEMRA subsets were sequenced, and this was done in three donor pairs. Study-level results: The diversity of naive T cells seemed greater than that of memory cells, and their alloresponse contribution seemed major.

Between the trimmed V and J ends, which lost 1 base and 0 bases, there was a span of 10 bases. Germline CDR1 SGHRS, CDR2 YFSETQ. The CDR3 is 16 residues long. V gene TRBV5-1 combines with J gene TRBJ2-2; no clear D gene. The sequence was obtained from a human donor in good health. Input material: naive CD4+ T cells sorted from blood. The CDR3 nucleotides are TGCGCCAGCAGCTTGATCAGGTTCGCGAACACCGGGGAGCTGTTTTTT. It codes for CASSLIRFANTGELFF.